These 9 T cell receptor beta chains were all obtained from the same sample, sequenced in a study of blood T cell repertoires in COVID-19. Clones were sequenced by immunoSEQ multiplex PCR, and TCRdb holds only the in-frame ones, with some missing. The sample holds more than 250,000 clones, roughly 83% seen once. Sequenced input: peripheral blood. The source is a woman in her forties or fifties with acute or convalescent COVID-19.

V gene TRBV4-3 combines with J gene TRBJ2-2, with D possibly matching TRBD2 (5 bases). The CDR3 covers 14 residues. CDR1 is LGHNA, CDR2 YSLEER, per germline. The ends were cut back, 3 bases at V and 8 bases at J, with 13 bases in the middle. The CDR3 coding sequence is TGCGCCAGCAGCCAGACGGAGGACTGGGGGGAGCTGTTTTTT. This translates into CASSQTEDWGELFF.

The chain is built from TRBV6-5 and TRBJ2-7; 9 bases are a match to TRBD2. Germline loops: CDR1 MNHEY, CDR2 SVGAGI. The CDR3 runs to 13 residues. With V trimmed by 7 bases and J by 4 bases, 5 bases remained unmatched. The CDR3 protein is CASKRTSEYEQYF. The CDR3 coding sequence is TGTGCCAGCAAACGGACTAGCGAGTACGAGCAGTACTTC.

The rearrangement links TRBV2 to TRBJ2-1; 11 positions match TRBD2. The CDR3 is 16 residues long. V dropped 4 bases and J dropped 0; count of bases not matched to a gene: 2. Germline V lookup: CDR1 SNHLY, CDR2 FYNNEI. In DNA form, the CDR3 reads TGTGCCAGCAGTGTGGGACTAGCGGCCTCCTACAATGAGCAGTTCTTC. Translated: CASSVGLAASYNEQFF.

The genes are TRBV28 and TRBJ2-7, with D hard to call. This CDR3 has 12 residues. With 8 bases removed from V and 1 base from J, the gap between germline ends came to 9 bases. The germline V gene encodes CDR1 MDHEN and CDR2 SYDVKM. CDR3 nucleotides: TGTGCCAGCTTGAGCAATTCCTACGAGCAGTACTTC. Translating it yields CASLSNSYEQYF.

The rearrangement uses TRBV7-9 and TRBJ2-1; 10 bases are shared with TRBD2. This CDR3 region has 15 residues. The trim removed 5 bases at V and 5 bases at J, leaving 6 bases unmatched. Germline CDR1 SEHNR, CDR2 FQNEAQ (reference sequence). This CDR3 reads CASSPPGTSDNEQFF. The CDR3 DNA is TGTGCCAGCAGCCCCCCCGGGACTAGCGACAATGAGCAGTTCTTC.

This clone was seen more than once but under ten times. The V and J genes are TRBV28 and TRBJ1-1; weak D call: TRBD1 (5 bases). This CDR3 contains 14 residues. Deletions cut 10 bases from V and 6 bases from J, with 21 bases between. CDR1 is MDHEN, CDR2 SYDVKM, per germline. The DNA for the CDR3 is TGTGCCACTTCTCCCGGGGGTGACCGGTCTGAAGCTTTCTTT. Translating gives CATSPGGDRSEAFF.

J is TRBJ2-2 and V is TRBV19, with 7 bases matching TRBD2. The CDR3 sequence is 16 residues long. The V gene end was trimmed by 4 bases and the J gene end by 6 bases; junction bases not matched to a gene: 11. Per the germline V gene, CDR1 is LNHDA and CDR2 is SQIVND (reference sequence). The CDR3 bases are TGTGCCAGTAGTACAGGGTGGCGGGAGTTCTCCGGGGAGCTGTTTTTT. Its translation is CASSTGWREFSGELFF.

V is TRBV6-5 and J is TRBJ2-7; D gene ambiguous. Trimming cost V 2 bases and J 3 bases, with 14 bases left between them. The CDR3 loop spans 15 amino acids. From germline, CDR1 is MNHEY and CDR2 SVGAGI. The CDR3 here is CASSYGDSSGYEQYF. In DNA, the CDR3 is TGTGCCAGCAGTTACGGAGATAGCTCGGGCTACGAGCAGTACTTC.

This chain connects TRBV9 to TRBJ1-5; no clear D gene. The CDR3 loop spans 14 amino acids. CDR1 and CDR2 (germline): SGDLS, YYNGEE. V was trimmed by 8 bases and J by 0 bases, leaving 12 bases between them. This chain's CDR3 is CASSEAASNQPQHF. The CDR3 DNA reads as TGTGCCAGTTCGGAGGCAGCTAGCAATCAGCCCCAGCATTTT.